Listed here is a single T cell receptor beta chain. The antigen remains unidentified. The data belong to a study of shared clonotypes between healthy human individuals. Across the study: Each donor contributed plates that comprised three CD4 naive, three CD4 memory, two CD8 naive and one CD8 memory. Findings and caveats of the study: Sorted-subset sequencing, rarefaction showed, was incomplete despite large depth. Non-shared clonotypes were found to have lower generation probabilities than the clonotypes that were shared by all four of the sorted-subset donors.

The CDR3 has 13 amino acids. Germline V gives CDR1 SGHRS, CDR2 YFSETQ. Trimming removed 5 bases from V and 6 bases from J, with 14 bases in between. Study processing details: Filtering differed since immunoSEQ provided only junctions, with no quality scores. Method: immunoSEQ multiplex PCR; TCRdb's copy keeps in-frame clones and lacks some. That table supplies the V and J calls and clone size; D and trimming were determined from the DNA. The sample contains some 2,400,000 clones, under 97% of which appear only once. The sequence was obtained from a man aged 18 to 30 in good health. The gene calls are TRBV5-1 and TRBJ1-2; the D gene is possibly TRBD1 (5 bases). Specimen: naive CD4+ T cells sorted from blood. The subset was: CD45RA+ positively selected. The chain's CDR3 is CASRSPSGDGYTF. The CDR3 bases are TGCGCCAGCAGGTCTCCCTCGGGGGATGGCTACACCTTC.